A selection of T cell receptor beta chains follows, all from one sample in a study of identifying expanded T cells in peripheral blood. Data came from immunoSEQ multiplex PCR; TCRdb stores just in-frame clones and leaves some out. The sample lists 50,000 to 70,000 clones; around 87% were seen once. The sample was blood. Receptors originate from a person aged 18 to 75 in good health. Both conserved end residues are part of each CDR3.

TRBV5-1,TRBJ2-3,CASSSGGTTDTQYF
TRBV7-3,TRBJ1-4,CASSLVGTTATNEKLFF
TRBV2,TRBJ1-4,CASSPLPGELEKLFF
TRBV20-1,TRBJ1-2,CSARTGAGYTF
TRBV7-3,TRBJ2-5,CASSHGREETQYF
TRBV4-1,TRBJ2-7,CASSQAAEPYEQYF
TRBV11-2,TRBJ2-7,CASSFRAQGHEQYF
TRBV7-2,TRBJ1-3,CASSDLRAGNTIYF
TRBV5-1,TRBJ2-7,CASSPGDVGAAYEQYF
TRBV18,TRBJ2-1,CASSPGLATYNEQFF
TRBV5-4,TRBJ2-5,CASSPGHRGETQYF
TRBV30,TRBJ1-6,CAWTRAGLSPLHF
TRBV5-1,TRBJ1-3,CASSLAQLTGNTIYF
TRBV5-4,TRBJ2-2,CASSTPLGNTGELFF
TRBV11-2,TRBJ2-1,CASTLGLAGYNEQFF
TRBV7-2,TRBJ2-5,CASSLGVRGGLETQYF
TRBV7-9,TRBJ2-1,CASSGGLARNEQFF
TRBV12-5,TRBJ2-1,CASGLVLENNEQFF
TRBV27,TRBJ2-7,CASRPQTSFYEQYF
TRBV2,TRBJ1-2,CASSSGTARVYGYTF
TRBV28,TRBJ2-5,CASLGTSEQETQYF
TRBV23-1,TRBJ1-6,CASSHSRGSESPLHF
TRBV4-3,TRBJ2-2,CASSQDLRQGGSGRRSGELFF
TRBV20-1,TRBJ2-7,CSASLLDEQYF
TRBV7-3,TRBJ1-4,CASSFVTVNEKLFF
TRBV4-3,TRBJ2-1,CASSQDGREYNEQFF
TRBV27,TRBJ2-1,CASSLWTSGRNNEQFF
TRBV5-8,TRBJ1-2,CASSLEVWGGNNYGYTF
TRBV21-1,TRBJ2-1,CASIVLRDSGLADDNEQFF
TRBV30,TRBJ1-1,CAWSQEGRGAFF
TRBV21-1,TRBJ1-2,CASTTPGPQANYGYTF
TRBV30,TRBJ2-5,CAWSVRQLQETQYF
TRBV6-5,TRBJ1-1,CASNRGRASEAFF
TRBV4-3,TRBJ2-7,CASSQGLADSSYEQYF
TRBV28,TRBJ2-1,CASSLAGLYNEQFF
TRBV9,TRBJ2-1,CASSVVAGGRNEQFF
TRBV7-8,TRBJ2-7,CASSSPLPGTGSYEQYF